A single T cell receptor (beta chain) is shown here with its context. CDR1 and CDR2 (germline): SGHTA, FQGTGA. The CDR3 covers 13 residues. Trimming pared 5 bases from V and 8 bases from J, leaving 10 bases between. In the original processing: The assay estimated nucleated cells by amplifying reference gene primers. Here immunoSEQ multiplex PCR was the method, and the copy in TCRdb shows in-frame clones only, minus some. The DNA gave D and trimming, while V, J and clone size come from that table. The sample gives some 250,000 clones, about four fifths of which show up once; approximately 5.4% is in the top ten. These data are taken from a study of blood T cell repertoires in COVID-19. Overall study context: Acute and convalescent COVID-19 specimens originated in the United States, Italy and Spain. T cells, B-cell-depleted T cells, or PBMCs supplied cDNA or gDNA.

The sequence derives from an elderly man with acute or convalescent COVID-19. Input material: peripheral blood. This sequence joins TRBV7-3 and TRBJ1-6; D is ambiguous. The CDR3 sequence is CASSKSSDSPLHF. CDR3 bases: TGTGCCAGCAGCAAAAGTTCAGATTCACCCCTCCACTTT.